The 19 T cell receptor gamma chains reported below all come from one sample, sequenced in a study of gamma delta lymphoproliferative disorders and STAT genes. Sequencing used genomic DNA taken from PBMCs of patients and controls. TCRdb re-analyzed the multiplex PCR reads via CATT. This table has about 1,500 gamma-chain clones, almost 10% appearing once. Source material: blood. The receptors derive from a human donor in good health.

This clone is medium-sized (0.01 to 0.1%). The rearrangement uses TRGV4 and TRGJ1 or TRGJ2. TCRdb lists no J gene, so it was determined here by aligning the DNA to germline. The CDR3 covers 10 residues. Unmatched junction bases numbered 5, after V lost 10 bases and J lost 5 bases. Germline CDR1 is EGSTGY and CDR2 is YDSYTSSV. CDR3 residues: CATGDYKKLF. The DNA for the CDR3 is TGTGCCACGGGAGATTATAAGAAACTCTTT.

By share, this clone ranks as medium-sized. The J gene is TRGJ1 or TRGJ2, the V gene TRGV8. The J gene, absent from TCRdb, was called here by matching the DNA to germline. The CDR3 runs to 12 residues. Germline lookup yields CDR1 VENAVY and CDR2 YDSYNSRV. Trimming removed 4 bases from V and 10 bases from J; junction bases left unmatched: 10. Written as DNA, the CDR3 is TGTGCCACCTGGGACCCTTGGCGGAAGAAACTCTTT. It yields the protein CATWDPWRKKLF.

Points on this clone: The DNA is omitted, as the CDR3 cannot be located on it reliably, and the CDR3 follows TCRdb's listing. This CDR3 is CTTVPAGSGHTTGWFKIF. V gene assignment gives TRGV11, but the J gene was left uncalled. TRGV11 is an ORF, and what it does is uncertain. The CDR3 spans 18 amino acids, including both terminal residues.

With regard to this clone: The mismatch at residue 2 between this DNA's translation and the TCRdb protein of a much larger clone likely reflects a read error; the protein shown is translated from the DNA. This chain links TRGV4 with TRGJ1 or TRGJ2. TCRdb carries no J gene annotation; the J gene was assigned here by matching the DNA with germline. Germline V CDR1 and CDR2: EGSTGY, YDSYTSSV. The length of the CDR3 is 14 residues. The DNA of the CDR3 is TGTACCACCATTAACCGACAAACTTATTATAAGAAACTCTTT. As protein: CTTINRQTYYKKLF.

This clone rates as medium-sized (0.01 to 0.1%). This chain connects TRGV4 to TRGJ1 or TRGJ2. No J segment appears in TCRdb, so it was assigned here by matching the sequence to germline. Germline CDR1 EGSTGY, CDR2 YDSYTSSV. The CDR3 is 14 residues long. Trimming removed 3 bases from V and 2 bases from J; junction bases left unmatched: 7. Here the CDR3 DNA reads TGTGCCACCTGGGATCCCCGGGATTATTATAAGAAACTCTTT. Amino acids: CATWDPRDYYKKLF.

As to this clone: The amino acid sequence in TCRdb belongs to a much larger clone and departs from this DNA's translation at residue 7, likely a sequencing read error; the sequence shown is translated from the DNA. This sample also contains other DNA sequences that code for the same CDR3. V and J are TRGV2 and TRGJ1 or TRGJ2. The J gene comes from matching the DNA to germline here; TCRdb lacks it. J lost 4 bases, V lost 0 bases, and 3 bases had no gene match. In germline, CDR1 is EGSNGY, CDR2 YDSYNSKV. The CDR3 totals 13 residues. CDR3 loop: CATWDGSYYKKLF. In DNA form, the CDR3 reads TGTGCCACCTGGGACGGGTCCTATTATAAGAAACTCTTT.

This clone is labeled medium-sized. CDR3: CATWDGRDKKLF. CDR3 DNA sequence: TGTGCCACCTGGGACGGGCGGGATAAGAAACTCTTT. This chain links TRGV2 with TRGJ1 or TRGJ2. Since TCRdb gives no J gene, matching the DNA to germline was used here to assign it. V shed 0 bases, J shed 8 bases, and the junction held 4 bases outside the gene matches. This CDR3 is built from 12 residues. Germline-derived CDR1 and CDR2 are EGSNGY and YDSYNSKV.

By its share, this clone is medium-sized. The V gene call is TRGV10, and the J gene call is absent. TRGV10 is annotated as an ORF whose role is uncertain. The CDR3 sequence is 10 residues long. CDR3 sequence reads: CAAWDYKGLF. The CDR3, as DNA: TGTGCTGCGTGGGATTATAAGGGACTCTTT.

This clone is deemed medium-sized. The V call is TRGV4, the J call TRGJ1 or TRGJ2. Here the J gene came from matching the DNA to germline, since TCRdb omits it. After removal of 1 base from V and 7 bases from J, the junction contained 4 bases not matched to a gene. The CDR3 loop spans 12 amino acids. The V gene's germline CDR1 is EGSTGY and CDR2 YDSYTSSV. CDR3 in amino acids: CATWDGQYKKLF. The CDR3 DNA follows: TGTGCCACCTGGGATGGCCAATATAAGAAACTCTTT.

By frequency in the sample, this clone is medium-sized. The chain joins TRGV10 to TRGJ1 or TRGJ2. Here the J gene came from matching the DNA to germline, since TCRdb omits it. TRGV10 is filed as an ORF, its function uncertain. This CDR3 is 14 amino acids long. V was clipped by 8 bases and J by 6 bases; unmatched bases: 14. The CDR3 sequence: CAAWDSFWGYKKLF. The CDR3 nucleotides are TGTGCTGCGTGGGATTCCTTTTGGGGTTATAAGAAACTCTTT.

In its sample, this clone was seen a few times. With only one base between it and a far larger clone, this is likely a read error. Other nucleotide sequences in the sample specify the same CDR3. The chain couples TRGV10 to TRGJP1. Here the J gene was assigned by germline matching of the DNA, as TCRdb has none. TRGV10 is recorded as an ORF, its role being uncertain. After removal of 9 bases from V and 9 bases from J, the junction contained 8 bases not matched to a gene. The CDR3 runs 12 residues. The CDR3 sequence is CAACRPSWFKIF. CDR3 DNA sequence: TGTGCTGCGTGCCGCCCAAGTTGGTTCAAGATATTT.

This clone is labeled as medium-sized. V is TRGV10 and J is TRGJ1 or TRGJ2. No J segment appears in TCRdb, so it was assigned here by matching the sequence to germline. TRGV10 is an open reading frame, and its role is uncertain. The CDR3 spans 13 residues. V lost 8 bases to trimming and J lost 5 bases; unmatched junction nucleotides: 10. CDR3 nucleotide sequence: TGTGCTGCGTGGGATTATCGCCATTATAAGAAACTCTTT. This encodes CAAWDYRHYKKLF.

J is TRGJP1 and V is TRGV8. TCRdb supplies no J gene; here it was assigned by aligning the nucleotide sequence to germline. CDR1 is VENAVY, CDR2 YDSYNSRV, per germline. The V segment lost 0 bases and the J segment 4 bases; nucleotides outside the gene matches: 5. This CDR3 has 15 amino acids. The CDR3 region has the DNA TGTGCCACCTGGGATAGGCTCTACACTGGTTGGTTCAAGATATTT. This codes for CATWDRLYTGWFKIF.

In its sample, this clone ranks as medium-sized. The rearrangement links TRGV5 to TRGJ1 or TRGJ2. No J segment appears in TCRdb, so it was assigned here by matching the sequence to germline. The length of the CDR3 is 12 residues. Unmatched junction bases numbered 6, after V lost 1 base and J lost 9 bases. CDR1 VINAFY and CDR2 YDVSNSKD come from the germline V gene. The CDR3 region is CATWDRIIKKLF. DNA of the CDR3: TGTGCCACCTGGGACAGAATTATTAAGAAACTCTTT.

As to this clone: TCRdb's listed protein matches a much larger clone and diverges from this DNA's translation at residue 3, likely through a read error; the protein shown comes from the DNA. The J gene is TRGJ1 or TRGJ2, the V gene TRGV4. In the absence of a J gene in TCRdb, the DNA was matched to germline to assign it here. V gave up 12 bases and J gave up 3 bases; unmatched junction bases: 17. From germline, CDR1 is EGSTGY and CDR2 YDSYTSSV. CDR3 size: 14 residues. CDR3 nucleotides: TGTGCCTCCATTAACCGACAAACTTATTATAAGAAACTCTTT. Amino acid sequence: CASINRQTYYKKLF.

Judged by abundance, this clone is medium-sized (0.01 to 0.1%). The DNA of the CDR3 is TGTGCTGCCCTCAGGGGTTATAAGAAACTCTTT. Translation gives CAALRGYKKLF. This chain connects TRGV10 to TRGJ1 or TRGJ2. Because TCRdb records no J gene, it was assigned here through a match of the DNA to germline. TRGV10 is an ORF; its function is uncertain. The V gene end was trimmed by 12 bases and the J gene end by 6 bases; junction bases not matched to a gene: 9. The CDR3 is 11 amino acids.

This clone is medium-sized (0.01 to 0.1%) by share. The V call is TRGV9, the J call TRGJ1 or TRGJ2. In the absence of a J gene in TCRdb, the DNA was matched to germline to assign it here. The V and J ends lost 2 bases and 9 bases, in that order; junction bases with no gene match: 7. Germline CDR1 is GITISATS and CDR2 is ISYDGTV (reference sequence). The CDR3 is 12 residues long. The CDR3 region is CALWEGSPKKLF. CDR3 nucleotides: TGTGCCTTGTGGGAGGGATCCCCTAAGAAACTCTTT.

Within the sample, this clone is large (0.1 to 1%). The CDR3: CACVFNLNYYKKLF. The CDR3, as DNA: TGTGCCTGCGTGTTTAATCTGAATTATTATAAGAAACTCTTT. This chain uses TRGV11 with TRGJ1 or TRGJ2. The J gene, not given by TCRdb, was assigned here from a germline match of the nucleotide sequence. TRGV11 is designated an ORF whose function remains uncertain. The trim removed 12 bases at V and 0 bases at J, leaving 11 bases unmatched. The CDR3 has 14 amino acids.

In its sample, this clone was seen a few times. A far larger clone is a single base away, which makes a read error likely. The same CDR3 arises from other DNA sequences in this sample as well. The chain recombines TRGV2 with TRGJP2. Matching the DNA to germline supplied the J gene, which TCRdb does not give. V was pared by 5 bases and J by 5 bases, with 8 bases of the junction left unmatched. The CDR3 totals 14 residues. CDR1 is EGSNGY and CDR2 is YDSYNSKV in the germline V gene. The CDR3 nucleotides are TGTGCCACCTGGGGCGCCGGCAGTGATTGGATCAAGACGTTT. Protein product: CATWGAGSDWIKTF.